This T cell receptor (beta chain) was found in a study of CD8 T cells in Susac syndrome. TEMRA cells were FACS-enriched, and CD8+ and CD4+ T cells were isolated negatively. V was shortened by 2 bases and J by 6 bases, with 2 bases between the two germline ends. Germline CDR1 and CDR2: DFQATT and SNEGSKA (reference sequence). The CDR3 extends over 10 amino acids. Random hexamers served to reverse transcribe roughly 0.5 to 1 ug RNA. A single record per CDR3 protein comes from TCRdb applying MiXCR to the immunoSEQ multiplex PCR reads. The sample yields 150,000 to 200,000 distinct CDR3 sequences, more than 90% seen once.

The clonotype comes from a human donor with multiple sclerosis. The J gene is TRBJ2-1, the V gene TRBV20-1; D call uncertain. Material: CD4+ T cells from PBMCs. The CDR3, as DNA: TGCAGTGCTAGACGCAATGAGCAGTTCTTC. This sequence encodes CSARRNEQFF.